This T cell receptor (beta chain) was observed in a study of T-cell reconstitution after alpha-beta-depleted transplantation in children. V lost 8 bases and J 4 bases, leaving 24 bases between the germline ends. The CDR3 contains 17 residues. CDR1 SNHLY and CDR2 FYNNEI come from the germline V gene. Unique molecular identifiers were incorporated when the TCRbeta library was constructed. Via MiXCR, TCRdb re-called the PCR reads, giving one row per CDR3 protein. The sample carries more than 550,000 distinct CDR3 sequences, 10% to 13% recorded once. This clonotype was obtained from a human donor who donated a stem cell graft to a child with acute myeloid leukemia. V usage is TRBV2 and J usage is TRBJ2-1, with D possibly being TRBD1 (6 bases). Sequencing was performed on PBMCs from the stem cell graft donor, taken from the stem cell graft. The CDR3: CASCPTGLRPLYNEQFF. The CDR3 DNA sequence: TGTGCCAGCTGCCCGACAGGACTTCGTCCCCTGTACAATGAGCAGTTCTTC. Based on the CDR3 plus reference TRBV2 and TRBJ2-1, the full variable domain is EPEVTQTPSHQVTQMGQEVILRCVPISNHLYFYWYRQILGQKVEFLVSFYNNEISEKSEIFDDQFSVERPDGSNFTLKIRSTKLEDSAMYFCASCPTGLRPLYNEQFFGPGTRLTVL.